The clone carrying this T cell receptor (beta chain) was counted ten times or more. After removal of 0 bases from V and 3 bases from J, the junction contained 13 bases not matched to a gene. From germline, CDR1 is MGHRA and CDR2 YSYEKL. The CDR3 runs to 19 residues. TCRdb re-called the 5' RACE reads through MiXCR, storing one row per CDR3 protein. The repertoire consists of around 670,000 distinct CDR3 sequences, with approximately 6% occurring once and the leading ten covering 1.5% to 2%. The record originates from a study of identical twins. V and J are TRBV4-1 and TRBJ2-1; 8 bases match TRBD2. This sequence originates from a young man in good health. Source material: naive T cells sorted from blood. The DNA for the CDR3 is TGCGCCAGCAGCCAAGATGTTGATCGGCCTAGCGGGCTCTACAATGAGCAGTTCTTC. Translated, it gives CASSQDVDRPSGLYNEQFF.